This TCR beta chain originates from a study of cytomegalovirus exposure and HLA in healthy donors. Findings and limits, study-wide: Later on, a genetic analysis was performed. It linked a missense variant in DCLRE1C with V- and J-gene trimming of TCR beta. About 90% or about 30% of the time was how often most TCR beta V segments were productive, according to an earlier analysis. Of the V segments, some could not be distinguished, including TRBV6-2 and TRBV6-3, and were excluded. Further analysis was carried out later, and it showed several of the most significant clusters appearing linked to common viral pathogens.

The PCR used 60 Vbeta and 13 Jbeta primers. Sequenced by immunoSEQ multiplex PCR; TCRdb stores in-frame clones only, minus some. The sample consists of 100,000 to 150,000 clones, 75% of them appearing once. About this clone itself: Its antigen is undetermined.

CDR1 SEHNR and CDR2 FQNEAQ come from the germline V gene (reference sequence). The CDR3 totals 16 residues. The junction had 13 bases not matched to a gene; V was cut back by 5 bases and J by 7 bases. Material for sequencing was PBMCs. The sequence was obtained from a middle-aged woman in good health and CMV-seropositive. This chain connects TRBV7-9 to TRBJ1-1; 10 bases agree with TRBD1. The CDR3 DNA sequence: TGTGCCAGCAGCCTGACTTGGGGGACAGGGGTTAATGAAGCTTTCTTT. Amino acid sequence: CASSLTWGTGVNEAFF.